Listed here are 15 T cell receptor beta chains from one sample, sequenced in a study of CD8+ T cells in alopecia areata. It was cDNA, reverse transcribed from extracted RNA, that served as the sequencing template. Sequenced by immunoSEQ multiplex PCR; TCRdb stores in-frame clones only, minus some. The table has roughly 4,200 clones, about 64% seen once. Sequenced sample: skin. These receptors all stem from a human donor in good health.

A few counts support this clone. At one end the junction does not follow the germline gene, possibly because of a read error. The chain is built from TRBV7-9 and TRBJ2-3; D unresolved. The CDR3 totals 11 residues. Germline V CDR1 and CDR2: SEHNR, FQNEAQ (reference sequence). The CDR3 loop is CASSLADTQYF. CDR3 nucleotide sequence: TGTGCCAGCAGCCTAGCAGATACGCAGTATTTT.

CDR3 protein: CASRQDNDLQPQHF. The CDR3 DNA is TGTGCCAGTAGACAGGACAACGATCTGCAGCCCCAGCATTTT. The J gene is TRBJ1-5, the V gene TRBV19; perhaps TRBD1 as D (5 bases). The CDR3 loop spans 14 amino acids. Germline V gene data show CDR1 as LNHDA and CDR2 as SQIVND (reference sequence). The germline V and J ends were trimmed by 6 bases and 7 bases, with 16 bases remaining between them.

The chain combines TRBV6-6 with TRBJ1-5; possibly TRBD1 for D (5 bases). Between the trimmed V and J ends, which lost 6 bases and 4 bases, there was a span of 10 bases. The CDR3 contains 13 residues. From germline, CDR1 is MNHNY and CDR2 SVGAGI (reference sequence). The CDR3 spells CASRLGVNQPQHF. The CDR3 bases are TGTGCCAGCAGACTGGGGGTTAATCAGCCCCAGCATTTT.

V usage is TRBV6-1 and J usage is TRBJ2-4; maybe TRBD2 (6 bases). The V gene lost 4 bases and the J gene lost 10 bases, with 20 bases spanning the gap. Germline CDR1 is MNHNS and CDR2 is SASEGT. This CDR3 is 15 amino acids long. The chain's CDR3 is CASSASRQGGWIQYF. For the CDR3, the DNA is TGTGCCAGCAGTGCTAGCCGTCAGGGAGGCTGGATTCAGTACTTC.

This chain uses TRBV2 with TRBJ2-1; the D gene is possibly TRBD1 (7 bases). This CDR3 has 16 amino acids. In germline, CDR1 is SNHLY, CDR2 FYNNEI. V lost 3 bases, J lost 8 bases, and 20 bases lay in between. In nucleotides, the CDR3 is TGTGCCAGCAGTGACCCCCGAGGGGGCCCTAGCGATGAGCAGTTCTTC. Its translation: CASSDPRGGPSDEQFF.

The chain is built from TRBV14 and TRBJ1-1, with a possible D match to TRBD1 (6 bases). The CDR3 sequence is 17 residues long. V was trimmed by 3 bases and J by 1 base, leaving 18 bases between them. CDR1 and CDR2 (germline): SGHDN, FVKESK. This CDR3 reads CASSHLRPGASNTEAFF. The CDR3 bases are TGTGCCAGCAGCCATCTTCGTCCGGGGGCCTCGAACACTGAAGCTTTCTTT.

V gene TRBV6-5 combines with J gene TRBJ2-1; D not certain. Germline V gene sequence: CDR1 MNHEY, CDR2 SVGAGI. CDR3 size: 14 residues. V gave up 11 bases and J gave up 0 bases, with 14 bases separating them. Written as DNA, the CDR3 is TGTGCCTGCCGCGGACCCAACTCCTACAATGAGCAGTTCTTC. It specifies CACRGPNSYNEQFF.

V usage is TRBV6-5 and J usage is TRBJ2-7, with 10 bases aligning to TRBD1. This CDR3 is 16 amino acids long. The V gene end was trimmed by 0 bases and the J gene end by 7 bases; junction bases not matched to a gene: 9. The germline gives CDR1 MNHEY, CDR2 SVGAGI. The CDR3 is CASSYSFGQGVGEQYF. The DNA of the CDR3 is TGTGCCAGCAGTTACTCTTTTGGACAGGGGGTTGGGGAGCAGTACTTC.

In this sample, this clone is large. The V gene is TRBV11-1, the J gene TRBJ2-7; D is unclear. CDR1 is SGHAT and CDR2 is FQDESV in the germline V gene (reference sequence). V dropped 0 bases and J dropped 3 bases, with 9 bases sitting between them. CDR3 length: 14 amino acids. For the CDR3, the DNA is TGTGCCAGCAGCTTAGCAGGGAATCGCTACGAGCAGTACTTC. Protein product: CASSLAGNRYEQYF.

V usage is TRBV4-1 and J usage is TRBJ1-6; no clear D gene. CDR1 is MGHRA and CDR2 is YSYEKL in the germline V gene. The CDR3 has 18 amino acids. V lost 1 base and J lost 8, with 21 bases in between. DNA of the CDR3: TGCGCCAGCAGCCAAGTTAATTTTATCGGCCCAATTGATTCACCCCTCCACTTT. Amino acids: CASSQVNFIGPIDSPLHF.

The rearrangement uses TRBV5-1 and TRBJ2-7; 9 bases line up with TRBD2. Germline loops: CDR1 SGHRS, CDR2 YFSETQ. This CDR3 has 15 amino acids. V was pared by 1 base and J by 4 bases, with 6 bases of the junction left unmatched. CDR3 sequence: CASSLTGTSSYEQYF. CDR3 in DNA: TGCGCCAGCAGCTTGACCGGGACTAGCAGTTACGAGCAGTACTTC. Combining the CDR3 with reference TRBV5-1 and TRBJ2-7 gives the whole variable domain KAGVTQTPRYLIKTRGQQVTLSCSPISGHRSVSWYQQTPGQGLQFLFEYFSETQRNKGNFPGRFSGRQFSNSRSEMNVSTLELGDSALYLCASSLTGTSSYEQYFGPGTRLTVT.

The chain is built from TRBV6-6 and TRBJ1-2; D not resolved. The ends were cut back, 8 bases at V and 8 bases at J, with 21 bases in the middle. This CDR3 comprises 14 residues. The germline V gene has CDR1 MNHNY and CDR2 SVGAGI (reference sequence). CDR3 sequence: CASRIDQRAGGYTF. As DNA, the CDR3 is TGTGCCAGCCGCATTGACCAGCGGGCGGGCGGCTACACCTTC.

CDR3 coding DNA: TGTGCCAGCAGCCCCCGACGGAACTCTGGAAACACCATATATTTT. Translated: CASSPRRNSGNTIYF. V gene TRBV5-6 combines with J gene TRBJ1-3, with no clear D. Trimming left V 4 bases short and J 0 bases short, with 11 bases between. Looked up from germline, CDR1 is SGHDT and CDR2 is YYEEEE. This CDR3 region has 15 residues.

This chain links TRBV5-1 with TRBJ2-4, with 7 bases that match TRBD2. V was pared by 6 bases and J by 8 bases, with 11 bases of the junction left unmatched. The CDR3 consists of 14 residues. Germline V CDR1 and CDR2: SGHRS, YFSETQ. CDR3 amino acids: CASTPGGSGDIQYF. The CDR3 nucleotides read TGCGCCAGCACCCCGGGCGGGAGCGGTGACATTCAGTACTTC.

The chain uses TRBV19 and TRBJ2-3; TRBD2 matches at 12 bases. The CDR3 spans 14 residues. The V gene end was trimmed by 5 bases and the J gene end by 3 bases; junction bases not matched to a gene: 0. From germline, CDR1 is LNHDA and CDR2 SQIVND (reference sequence). The CDR3 sequence is CASSGTSGTDTQYF. CDR3 nucleotides: TGTGCCAGTAGTGGGACTAGCGGGACAGATACGCAGTATTTT.